Listed here are 14 T cell receptor beta chains from one sample, sequenced in a study of cytomegalovirus exposure and HLA in healthy donors. The PCR ran on 60 Vbeta and 13 Jbeta primers. TCRdb keeps only in-frame clones here, not all; method: immunoSEQ multiplex PCR. Here the sample spans around 220,000 clones, more than 60% being singletons. Sequencing input: PBMCs. The source of these receptors is a woman younger than 45 in good health and CMV-seronegative.

The gene calls are TRBV6-5 and TRBJ2-2; 9 bases are shared with TRBD1. The CDR3 is made up of 15 amino acids. V gave up 8 bases and J gave up 4 bases; unmatched junction bases: 8. Germline V CDR1 and CDR2: MNHEY, SVGAGI. The CDR3 DNA follows: TGTGCCAGCTCCGGGACAGGGCCCTTCACCGGGGAGCTGTTTTTT. Protein sequence: CASSGTGPFTGELFF.

This chain connects TRBV19 to TRBJ2-3, with a tentative D call TRBD2 (7 bases). CDR3 length equals 15 residues. V dropped 5 bases and J dropped 0 bases, with 12 bases sitting between them. Germline-derived CDR1 and CDR2 are LNHDA and SQIVND (reference sequence). CDR3 sequence (DNA): TGTGCCAGTAGTTCGGCGGGGGCTAGCACAGATACGCAGTATTTT. It translates to CASSSAGASTDTQYF.

The chain has TRBV18 and TRBJ1-3; the D gene is possibly TRBD1 (6 bases). Germline V CDR1 and CDR2: KGHSH, LQKENI. V was clipped by 1 base and J by 0 bases, with 16 bases between them. This CDR3 region has 18 residues. The CDR3 loop reads CASSPRDKSSFSGNTIYF. CDR3 nucleotides: TGTGCCAGCTCACCACGGGACAAGAGTTCGTTCTCTGGAAACACCATATATTTT.

This chain uses TRBV7-8 with TRBJ2-3; TRBD2 matches 9 bases. Germline V CDR1 and CDR2: SGHVS, FQNEAQ. Losses at the gene ends were 4 bases for V and 0 bases for J; bases not matched to a gene: 5. CDR3 length: 16 residues. The chain's CDR3 is CASSSLAGVSTDTQYF. Here the CDR3 DNA reads TGTGCCAGCAGCTCGTTAGCGGGGGTGAGCACAGATACGCAGTATTTT.

This chain connects TRBV5-1 to TRBJ2-1; D is possibly TRBD1 (6 bases). Germline lookup yields CDR1 SGHRS and CDR2 YFSETQ. This CDR3 comprises 16 residues. Trimming shortened V by 2 bases and J by 1 base, and 13 bases separated the two germline ends. CDR3 in DNA: TGCGCCAGCAGCTTACAGGGTAGTACGTCCTACAATGAGCAGTTCTTC. Encoded protein: CASSLQGSTSYNEQFF.

This chain joins TRBV27 and TRBJ1-6; 8 bases are a match to TRBD1. V lost 5 bases to trimming and J lost 4 bases; unmatched junction nucleotides: 4. Germline lookup yields CDR1 MNHEY and CDR2 SMNVEV (reference sequence). The CDR3 runs 15 residues. CDR3 nucleotides: TGTGCCAGCAGTAGCAGACAGGGGTATAATTCACCCCTCCACTTT. This sequence encodes CASSSRQGYNSPLHF.

The V call is TRBV5-1, the J call TRBJ1-1; TRBD1 might be the D (6 bases). Between the trimmed V and J ends, which lost 0 bases and 3 bases, there was a span of 12 bases. Germline V gives CDR1 SGHRS, CDR2 YFSETQ. The CDR3 is made up of 15 amino acids. CDR3 loop: CASSLGDTMDTEAFF. The CDR3 DNA follows: TGCGCCAGCAGCTTGGGGGACACCATGGACACTGAAGCTTTCTTT. The whole variable domain, remainder taken from reference TRBV5-1 and TRBJ1-1, is KAGVTQTPRYLIKTRGQQVTLSCSPISGHRSVSWYQQTPGQGLQFLFEYFSETQRNKGNFPGRFSGRQFSNSRSEMNVSTLELGDSALYLCASSLGDTMDTEAFFGQGTRLTVV.

The genes are TRBV11-1 and TRBJ1-1; TRBD1 might be the D (6 bases). Trimming took 4 bases from V and 7 from J, leaving 10 bases between them. The length of the CDR3 is 12 residues. In germline, CDR1 is SGHAT, CDR2 FQDESV (reference sequence). This CDR3 is CASSSGAGEAFF. In nucleotides, the CDR3 is TGTGCCAGCAGCTCAGGGGCAGGTGAAGCTTTCTTT.

This clone was counted between two and nine times. The chain joins TRBV27 to TRBJ1-1, with D tentatively TRBD1 (5 bases). The V and J ends lost 6 bases and 4 bases respectively, with 15 bases between them. CDR3 length: 14 amino acids. Looked up from germline, CDR1 is MNHEY and CDR2 is SMNVEV (reference sequence). DNA for the CDR3: TGTGCCAGCAGCGGGACGGGAGGGATCACTGAAGCTTTCTTT. Amino acids: CASSGTGGITEAFF.

The rearrangement uses TRBV10-3 and TRBJ2-3, with 11 bases identical to TRBD2. V was pared by 6 bases and J by 3 bases, with 5 bases of the junction left unmatched. The germline V gene has CDR1 ENHRY and CDR2 SYGVKD. This CDR3 contains 15 residues. In DNA form, the CDR3 reads TGTGCCATCAGGAGTAGCGGGGGGGAGACAGATACGCAGTATTTT. It specifies CAIRSSGGETDTQYF.

This chain uses TRBV11-1 with TRBJ1-4; TRBD1 matches at 10 bases. The CDR3 is 14 amino acids. The germline CDR1 and CDR2 sequences are SGHAT and FQDESV (reference sequence). Trimming took 5 bases from V and 7 from J; bases not matched to a gene: 4. CDR3 DNA sequence: TGTGCCAGCAGCACGGGACAGGGGAGTGAAAAACTGTTTTTT. Translated: CASSTGQGSEKLFF.

This clone turned up a few times. This rearrangement joins TRBV9 to TRBJ2-1; 11 bases fit TRBD2. The CDR3 is 15 residues long. The trim removed 0 bases at V and 8 bases at J, leaving 4 bases unmatched. From germline, CDR1 is SGDLS and CDR2 YYNGEE. CDR3 sequence (DNA): TGTGCCAGCAGCGTAGGGCTAGCGGGGGGATATGAGCAGTTCTTC. The encoded protein is CASSVGLAGGYEQFF.

This rearrangement joins TRBV30 to TRBJ1-1; 9 bases map to TRBD1. V dropped 3 bases and J dropped 11; count of bases not matched to a gene: 7. Germline assignment: CDR1 GTSNPN and CDR2 SVGIG (reference sequence). This CDR3 spans 12 amino acids. In DNA, the CDR3 is TGTGCCTGGAGGGGGACAGGGACCGGGGCTTTCTTT. Amino acids: CAWRGTGTGAFF.

This chain uses TRBV4-2 with TRBJ1-5, with TRBD1 as a possible D gene (6 bases). Germline CDR1 is LGHNA and CDR2 is YNFKEQ. This CDR3 is 15 amino acids long. V lost 4 bases and J lost 1, with 11 bases in between. The CDR3 protein is CASSPGGGSNQPQHF. CDR3 in DNA: TGTGCCAGCAGCCCGGGGGGGGGCAGCAATCAGCCCCAGCATTTT.